These T cell receptor beta chains were read from a single sample in a study of T cells in Graves' hyperthyroidism and ophthalmopathy. From the multiplex PCR reads, TCRdb called clonotypes with MiXCR, one entry per CDR3 protein. The profile covers some 770,000 distinct CDR3 sequences, with over 15% appearing a single time and roughly 8% taken by the ten largest. Material for sequencing was blood. These TCRs come from a man in his late teens or twenties with Graves' hyperthyroidism. The CDR3 runs from the conserved cysteine through the conserved F or W. Each record gives: J gene, V gene, CDR3 protein.

>TRBJ2-7|TRBV28
CASSLHEGGEQYF
>TRBJ2-1|TRBV2
CASRTSGRSVEEQFF
>TRBJ2-1|TRBV2
CASSDRLAVHNEQFF
>TRBJ2-5|TRBV12-3/TRBV12-4
CASSPLRLAGFYETQYF
>TRBJ2-7|TRBV6-1
CASNTGQEWDEQYF
>TRBJ2-7|TRBV28
CASQTGPEQYF
>TRBJ2-5|TRBV6-1
CASQEGQQETQYF
>TRBJ2-7|TRBV9
CASSSRGRTYEQYF
>TRBJ1-5|TRBV4-2
CASSVGTNGNQPQHF
>TRBJ1-3|TRBV28
CASSLMSRGTSGNTIYF
>TRBJ1-5|TRBV2
CASSDGTGKGNQPQHF
>TRBJ2-1|TRBV28
CASSPSRSGEQFF
>TRBJ2-3|TRBV5-1
CASSLGSSGADTQYF
>TRBJ2-6|TRBV12-3/TRBV12-4
CASSFRRSGANVLTF
>TRBJ2-7|TRBV12-3/TRBV12-4
CASSLSGRAGVYEQYF
>TRBJ1-2|TRBV7-3
CASSSHRDHGYTF
>TRBJ2-1|TRBV7-9
CASSLVGTGYQTKYNEQFF
>TRBJ2-7|TRBV7-2
CASSAPPYEQYF
>TRBJ2-6|TRBV19
CASSKGSGANVLTF
>TRBJ2-5|TRBV6-9
CASSYPDRGQETQYF
>TRBJ2-1|TRBV7-2
CASSLAPRSYNEQFF
>TRBJ2-3|TRBV30
CAWTLGPGEADTQYF
>TRBJ2-7|TRBV20-1
CSAKDYRRDNNEQYF
>TRBJ2-1|TRBV3-1
CASVLGSEQFF
>TRBJ2-7|TRBV7-8
CASSLDLEGEQYF
>TRBJ1-2|TRBV11-3
CASSLEGIGYGYTF
>TRBJ1-2|TRBV2
CASSDGGGSNYGYTF
>TRBJ1-6|TRBV3-1
CASSLGTGGNSPLHF
>TRBJ2-7|TRBV28
CASSLSVGWLAGDSSYEQYF
>TRBJ2-7|TRBV12-5
CASGLGLARVSYEQYF
>TRBJ1-1|TRBV5-1
CATPGPSSAEAFF
>TRBJ2-7|TRBV7-9
CASSADTGQDYEQYF
>TRBJ1-1|TRBV12-3/TRBV12-4
CASTRQGMNTEAFF
>TRBJ1-1|TRBV29-1
CSVGVYRGNTEAFF
>TRBJ2-7|TRBV3-1
CASRRQSDYEQYF
>TRBJ1-2|TRBV28
CASSATLTDNYGYTF
>TRBJ2-1|TRBV5-6
CASSLGVSGVEREYNEQFF
>TRBJ2-7|TRBV10-3
CAISGVSSVYEQYF
>TRBJ2-7|TRBV28
CALSAGGPLYEQYF
>TRBJ2-5|TRBV10-3
CAISESASTIQETQYF
>TRBJ2-2|TRBV29-1
CSAGTGLAGELFF
>TRBJ1-1|TRBV28
CASSRPGALGSTEAFF
>TRBJ2-1|TRBV20-1
CSARGALAGGTNEQFF
>TRBJ2-3|TRBV7-2
CASSLAGTSGSPDTQYF
>TRBJ2-1|TRBV30
CAWRGLLNNEQFF
>TRBJ1-2|TRBV12-3/TRBV12-4
CASSWGDGYTF
>TRBJ2-1|TRBV11-2
CASSLFGAGGPWEQFF
>TRBJ2-5|TRBV7-8
CASRAGWGGETQYF
>TRBJ1-2|TRBV7-9
CASSPPEVVLYGYTF